Below are 23 T cell receptor beta chains sequenced from a single sample in a study of cytomegalovirus exposure and HLA in healthy donors. The PCR contained 60 Vbeta and 13 Jbeta primers. This table comes from immunoSEQ multiplex PCR, and its TCRdb copy is limited to in-frame clones, with some not included. This table holds under 200,000 clones, approximately 80% found once. Sample: PBMCs. The receptor set was obtained from a male donor in good health and CMV-seropositive.

The chain recombines TRBV6-6 with TRBJ2-7; 8 positions match TRBD1. With V trimmed by 0 bases and J by 5 bases, 3 bases remained unmatched. The CDR3 runs to 14 residues. Germline V gives CDR1 MNHNY, CDR2 SVGAGI (reference sequence). The CDR3 DNA reads TGTGCCAGCAGTTACTCGAGGACAGGGCACGAGCAGTACTTC. This codes for CASSYSRTGHEQYF.

J is TRBJ1-2 and V is TRBV6-6; 10 positions match TRBD1. With 6 bases clipped from V and 4 bases from J, the junction kept 5 bases outside the gene matches. The CDR3 spans 14 residues. Germline CDR1 and CDR2: MNHNY and SVGAGI (reference sequence). CDR3 amino acids: CASRDRGVSYGYTF. The CDR3 DNA reads TGTGCCAGCAGGGACAGGGGGGTAAGCTATGGCTACACCTTC.

The chain is built from TRBV5-1 and TRBJ2-7, with 8 bases aligning to TRBD1. The CDR3 spans 18 residues. The V gene end was trimmed by 4 bases and the J gene end by 4 bases; junction bases not matched to a gene: 19. Per the germline V gene, CDR1 is SGHRS and CDR2 is YFSETQ. The CDR3 coding sequence is TGCGCCAGCAGCCCTCCCAACCGAAGACAGGGGAGTACGTACGAGCAGTACTTC. This encodes CASSPPNRRQGSTYEQYF.

The CDR3 coding sequence is TGTGCCAGCAGCGGCAGATCCTACGAGCAGTACTTC. This codes for CASSGRSYEQYF. The J gene is TRBJ2-7, the V gene TRBV7-2; D is undetermined. Germline-derived CDR1 and CDR2 are SGHTA and FQGNSA. This CDR3 has 12 residues. V was shortened by 5 bases and J by 1 base, with 6 bases between the two germline ends.

This clone was counted only a few times. This chain uses TRBV7-2 with TRBJ2-1; tentatively, D is TRBD1 (5 bases). Germline CDR1 SGHTA, CDR2 FQGNSA. Trimming removed 3 bases from V and 9 bases from J, with 15 bases in between. The length of the CDR3 is 14 residues. The CDR3 spells CASSFRLTAPEQFF. The CDR3 nucleotides are TGTGCCAGCAGCTTCAGGTTGACAGCCCCTGAGCAGTTCTTC.

J is TRBJ2-7 and V is TRBV30; a weak D match, TRBD2 (5 bases). Germline CDR1 is GTSNPN and CDR2 is SVGIG (reference sequence). With 4 bases removed from V and 2 bases from J, the gap between germline ends came to 9 bases. CDR3 length: 12 amino acids. CDR3 sequence: CAWKAAPYEQYF. The CDR3 DNA follows: TGTGCCTGGAAAGCGGCCCCCTACGAGCAGTACTTC.

The rearrangement uses TRBV10-3 and TRBJ1-5, with TRBD1 matching 8 bases. The J segment lost 3 bases and the V segment lost 5 bases, leaving 6 bases of the junction unmatched. Germline values: CDR1 ENHRY, CDR2 SYGVKD. The CDR3 runs 15 residues. CDR3 residues: CAISPGQAVNQPQHF. In DNA, the CDR3 is TGTGCCATCAGTCCGGGACAGGCAGTCAATCAGCCCCAGCATTTT.

This clone was counted a single time. The chain joins TRBV6-5 to TRBJ1-1; the D gene is possibly TRBD1 (6 bases). The germline V gene encodes CDR1 MNHEY and CDR2 SVGAGI. Trimming took off 5 bases at V and 6 bases at J, with 13 bases between the two ends. The CDR3 has 13 residues. The CDR3 protein is CASSDNRDPEAFF. The CDR3 bases are TGTGCCAGCAGTGATAACAGGGACCCTGAAGCTTTCTTT.

This rearrangement joins TRBV2 to TRBJ2-1, with D possibly matching TRBD1 (5 bases). CDR3 length: 12 residues. The V end lost 7 bases, the J end lost 4 bases, and 8 bases lay between the germline ends. Germline V gene lookup returns CDR1 SNHLY and CDR2 FYNNEI. As DNA, the CDR3 is TGTGCCAGCAACAGGCAGTACAATGAGCAGTTCTTC. Amino acids: CASNRQYNEQFF.

The genes are TRBV11-2 and TRBJ2-1; TRBD2 aligns across 9 bases. J lost 7 bases, V lost 4 bases, and 11 bases had no gene match. CDR3 length equals 16 residues. Germline values: CDR1 SGHAT, CDR2 FQNNGV. The CDR3: CASSSRSGGFLNEQFF. The CDR3 bases are TGTGCCAGCAGCTCCCGTAGCGGGGGTTTTCTTAATGAGCAGTTCTTC.

The chain uses TRBV5-1 and TRBJ2-7; D possibly corresponds to TRBD2 (6 bases). This CDR3 has 14 amino acids. In germline, CDR1 is SGHRS, CDR2 YFSETQ. Trimming took 4 bases from V and 1 from J, leaving 12 bases between them. The CDR3 nucleotides are TGCGCCAGCAGCCCCGGAGGAGGGTCCTACGAGCAGTACTTC. Its protein is CASSPGGGSYEQYF.

The genes are TRBV6-5 and TRBJ2-7; TRBD2 might be the D (7 bases). V dropped 0 bases and J dropped 2 bases, with 11 bases sitting between them. This CDR3 is built from 15 residues. The germline gives CDR1 MNHEY, CDR2 SVGAGI. In nucleotides, the CDR3 is TGTGCCAGCAGTTACTCACGGGGGGCCCCCTACGAGCAGTACTTC. It is translated as CASSYSRGAPYEQYF.

The J gene is TRBJ1-5, the V gene TRBV15, with TRBD1 matching 7 bases. The V segment lost 0 bases and the J segment 8 bases; nucleotides outside the gene matches: 4. From germline, CDR1 is LNHNV and CDR2 YYDKDF (reference sequence). This CDR3 has 14 residues. The chain's CDR3 is CATSRDRGKEPQHF. The CDR3 DNA reads as TGTGCCACCAGCAGAGACAGGGGGAAGGAGCCCCAGCATTTT.

This rearrangement joins TRBV6-1 to TRBJ2-2, with no clear D. This CDR3 comprises 14 residues. V shed 5 bases and J shed 3 bases, with 10 bases lying between them. Germline V gene lookup returns CDR1 MNHNS and CDR2 SASEGT. This CDR3 is CASSPSRDTGELFF. The DNA of the CDR3 is TGTGCCAGCAGTCCATCACGGGACACCGGGGAGCTGTTTTTT.

This chain uses TRBV5-6 with TRBJ2-3; 8 nucleotides agree with TRBD2. The CDR3 sequence is 14 residues long. Looked up from germline, CDR1 is SGHDT and CDR2 is YYEEEE. The junction had 7 bases not matched to a gene; V was cut back by 6 bases and J by 4 bases. CDR3 sequence: CASTIGLASDTQYF. CDR3 coding DNA: TGTGCCAGCACCATTGGACTAGCTTCAGATACGCAGTATTTT.

The chain uses TRBV15 and TRBJ2-3; 7 bases align to TRBD1. CDR1 is LNHNV, CDR2 YYDKDF, per germline (reference sequence). CDR3 size: 14 residues. Losses at the gene ends were 5 bases for V and 4 bases for J; bases not matched to a gene: 6. This CDR3 reads CATSARQGADTQYF. DNA of the CDR3: TGTGCCACCAGCGCCCGACAGGGCGCAGATACGCAGTATTTT.

The chain couples TRBV4-3 to TRBJ2-2; 7 nucleotides line up with TRBD2. CDR1 is LGHNA, CDR2 YSLEER, per germline. V shed 0 bases, J shed 4 bases, and the junction held 5 bases outside the gene matches. This CDR3 has 16 amino acids. The CDR3, as DNA: TGCGCCAGCAGCCAAGAGACGGGGGGAGGCACCGGGGAGCTGTTTTTT. Its translation is CASSQETGGGTGELFF.

On this clone: Different DNA sequences within this sample yield the same CDR3. The chain combines TRBV5-1 with TRBJ1-1; the D is unclear. Germline loops: CDR1 SGHRS, CDR2 YFSETQ. The CDR3 is 13 residues long. V lost 2 bases and J lost 1, with 6 bases in between. The CDR3: CASSLSENTEAFF. CDR3 nucleotides: TGCGCCAGCAGCTTATCAGAGAACACTGAAGCTTTCTTT. Complete variable domain (other parts from reference TRBV5-1 and TRBJ1-1): KAGVTQTPRYLIKTRGQQVTLSCSPISGHRSVSWYQQTPGQGLQFLFEYFSETQRNKGNFPGRFSGRQFSNSRSEMNVSTLELGDSALYLCASSLSENTEAFFGQGTRLTVV.

The chain has TRBV19 and TRBJ1-2, with 8 bases matching TRBD1. With V trimmed by 1 base and J by 4 bases, 8 bases remained unmatched. CDR1 is LNHDA, CDR2 SQIVND, per germline (reference sequence). This CDR3 is 16 amino acids long. The CDR3 DNA reads TGTGCCAGTAGTATAGGACGGACAGGGTTAGGCTATGGCTACACCTTC. Translation gives CASSIGRTGLGYGYTF.

The J gene is TRBJ1-2, the V gene TRBV2; no firm D call. CDR1 is SNHLY and CDR2 is FYNNEI in the germline V gene. There are 11 residues in the CDR3. V was clipped by 3 bases and J by 8 bases, with 7 bases between them. The chain's CDR3 is CASSEFEGYTF. The CDR3 DNA reads TGTGCCAGCAGTGAGTTCGAGGGCTACACCTTC.

The CDR3 protein is CASSLPGQGGEQYF. Written as DNA, the CDR3 is TGTGCCAGCAGTCTCCCGGGACAGGGGGGCGAGCAGTACTTC. This sequence joins TRBV5-6 and TRBJ2-7; 11 bases agree with TRBD1. V shed 5 bases, J shed 6 bases, and the junction held 7 bases outside the gene matches. The CDR3 length is 14 residues. CDR1 SGHDT and CDR2 YYEEEE come from the germline V gene.

The genes are TRBV6-6 and TRBJ2-7; 8 positions agree with TRBD2. V lost 0 bases to trimming and J lost 2 bases; unmatched junction nucleotides: 3. The V gene's germline CDR1 is MNHNY and CDR2 SVGAGI (reference sequence). This CDR3 spans 15 amino acids. The DNA for the CDR3 is TGTGCCAGCAGTTACTCGAACGGGGGGGCCTACGAGCAGTACTTC. Translated: CASSYSNGGAYEQYF.

The genes are TRBV5-8 and TRBJ1-1; weak D call: TRBD1 (5 bases). CDR1 and CDR2 (germline): SGHTS, YDEGEE. The CDR3 is 15 amino acids. The V end lost 0 bases, the J end lost 5 bases, and 14 bases lay between the germline ends. In nucleotides, the CDR3 is TGTGCCAGCAGCTTGGAGTTAGGGGAGGGGACTGAAGCTTTCTTT. It encodes CASSLELGEGTEAFF.